The 23 T cell receptor beta chains listed next were all sequenced from one sample in a study of blood T cell repertoires in COVID-19. Sequenced by immunoSEQ multiplex PCR; TCRdb stores in-frame clones only, minus some. The table includes more than 95,000 clones, less than 90% detected once. Material: peripheral blood. The source is a man between 25 and 39 years old with acute or convalescent COVID-19.

V usage is TRBV9 and J usage is TRBJ2-7, with 11 positions matching TRBD2. Trimming cost V 3 bases and J 6 bases; bases outside gene matches: 5. Per germline, CDR1 SGDLS and CDR2 YYNGEE. The CDR3 length is 14 residues. In nucleotides, the CDR3 is TGTGCCAGCAGCGCATCCGGGACTAGCGGCGAGCAGTACTTC. Amino acid sequence: CASSASGTSGEQYF. Together with reference TRBV9 and TRBJ2-7, the CDR3 gives the full variable domain: DSGVTQTPKHLITATGQRVTLRCSPRSGDLSVYWYQQSLDQGLQFLIQYYNGEERAKGNILERFSAQQFPDLHSELNLSSLELGDSALYFCASSASGTSGEQYFGPGTRLTVT.

The rearrangement joins TRBV5-1 to TRBJ2-1; 10 bases align to TRBD2. V was clipped by 5 bases and J by 5 bases; unmatched bases: 4. Germline loops: CDR1 SGHRS, CDR2 YFSETQ. The CDR3 spans 14 residues. The CDR3 nucleotides read TGCGCCAGCAGATACACTAGCGGGGACAATGAGCAGTTCTTC. It is translated as CASRYTSGDNEQFF.

This clone was found many times. The chain is built from TRBV23-1 and TRBJ1-6; D is unresolved. TRBV23-1 is flagged as an ORF with uncertain function. CDR3 length: 16 amino acids. Deletions cut 3 bases from V and 8 bases from J, with 17 bases between. CDR3 sequence reads: CASSHPTRPSHSPLHF. The CDR3 nucleotides read TGCGCCAGCAGTCACCCCACGCGCCCCTCTCATTCACCCCTCCACTTT.

This rearrangement joins TRBV24-1 to TRBJ2-2; weak D call: TRBD1 (5 bases). V was cut by 3 bases and J by 5 bases, with 12 bases left in between. The CDR3 consists of 15 residues. Germline V gene lookup returns CDR1 KGHDR and CDR2 SFDVKD. The CDR3 region is CATSDARTPTGELFF. The CDR3 DNA reads TGTGCCACCAGTGATGCCCGGACACCAACCGGGGAGCTGTTTTTT.

The chain joins TRBV18 to TRBJ1-1, with TRBD1 identical over 7 bases. Germline V CDR1 and CDR2: KGHSH, LQKENI. The CDR3 is made up of 15 amino acids. The V and J ends lost 4 bases and 11 bases, in that order; junction bases with no gene match: 16. CDR3 sequence reads: CASSRTGSSRGGAFF. The CDR3 bases are TGTGCCAGCTCACGGACAGGCTCTTCCCGTGGGGGCGCTTTCTTT. The full variable domain, rest sourced from reference TRBV18 and TRBJ1-1, is NAGVMQNPRHLVRRRGQEARLRCSPMKGHSHVYWYRQLPEEGLKFMVYLQKENIIDESGMPKERFSAEFPKEGPSILRIQQVVRGDSAAYFCASSRTGSSRGGAFFGQGTRLTVV.

The chain has TRBV11-3 and TRBJ2-3; the D gene is possibly TRBD1 (6 bases). CDR3 length: 14 residues. V lost 1 base and J 2 bases, leaving 7 bases between the germline ends. Germline values: CDR1 SGHNT, CDR2 YENEEA. CDR3 amino acids: CASSLGGPTDTQYF. CDR3 sequence (DNA): TGTGCCAGCAGCTTAGGGGGGCCCACAGATACGCAGTATTTT.

V is TRBV18 and J is TRBJ2-1, with TRBD1 identical over 8 bases. CDR1 is KGHSH and CDR2 is LQKENI in the germline V gene. CDR3 length: 15 residues. Trimming at V came to 2 bases and at J to 4 bases, leaving 4 bases not matched to a gene. CDR3 sequence reads: CASSPSTGGYNEQFF. CDR3 DNA: TGTGCCAGCTCACCAAGTACAGGGGGGTACAATGAGCAGTTCTTC.

J is TRBJ1-1 and V is TRBV4-1; D is undetermined. This CDR3 spans 14 amino acids. Trimming took off 1 base at V and 2 bases at J, with 8 bases between the two ends. Germline values: CDR1 MGHRA, CDR2 YSYEKL. CDR3 residues: CASSQGSFNTEAFF. The DNA for the CDR3 is TGCGCCAGCAGCCAAGGGAGCTTTAACACTGAAGCTTTCTTT.

The genes are TRBV11-3 and TRBJ2-1; 8 bases are shared with TRBD2. This CDR3 spans 14 amino acids. Trimming removed 3 bases from V and 4 bases from J; junction bases left unmatched: 2. Germline loops: CDR1 SGHNT, CDR2 YENEEA. CDR3 sequence reads: CASSFSGTYNEQFF. For the CDR3, the DNA is TGTGCCAGCAGCTTTAGCGGGACTTACAATGAGCAGTTCTTC.

The chain employs TRBV3-1 (or the pseudogene TRBV3-2) and TRBJ2-2; TRBD2 aligns across 12 bases. The CDR3 sequence is 16 residues long. The V gene's germline CDR1 is LGHDT and CDR2 YNNKEL (reference sequence). V lost 5 bases to trimming and J lost 2 bases; unmatched junction nucleotides: 3. CDR3 bases: TGTGCCAGCAGCGTACTAGCGGGAGGTAACACCGGGGAGCTGTTTTTT. The encoded protein is CASSVLAGGNTGELFF.

This rearrangement joins TRBV9 to TRBJ2-5, with TRBD2 matching 7 bases. In germline, CDR1 is SGDLS, CDR2 YYNGEE. The length of the CDR3 is 15 residues. The trim removed 2 bases at V and 1 base at J, leaving 5 bases unmatched. The CDR3 bases are TGTGCCAGCAGCGTCACCGGGACTACCCAAGAGACCCAGTACTTC. Translating it yields CASSVTGTTQETQYF.

This chain links TRBV7-2 with TRBJ1-1, with 8 bases lining up with TRBD1. CDR1 and CDR2 from the germline V gene are SGHTA and FQGNSA. Losses at the gene ends were 9 bases for V and 4 bases for J; bases not matched to a gene: 13. The length of the CDR3 is 15 residues. CDR3 nucleotide sequence: TGTGCCAGTAAAATTTCAGGACAGGGCGGCACTGAAGCTTTCTTT. Its protein is CASKISGQGGTEAFF.

V and J are TRBV7-2 and TRBJ2-1; 8 bases line up with TRBD1. CDR3 size: 15 residues. In germline, CDR1 is SGHTA, CDR2 FQGNSA. J was trimmed by 8 bases and V by 4 bases; bases with no gene match: 10. CDR3 in DNA: TGTGCCAGCAGCTCCTGGACAGGGAGTCTGGATGAGCAGTTCTTC. This gives the protein CASSSWTGSLDEQFF. Filled out from reference TRBV7-2 and TRBJ2-1, the complete variable domain reads GAGVSQSPSNKVTEKGKDVELRCDPISGHTALYWYRQSLGQGLEFLIYFQGNSAPDKSGLPSDRFSAERTGGSVSTLTIQRTQQEDSAVYLCASSSWTGSLDEQFFGPGTRLTVL.

The genes are TRBV29-1 and TRBJ1-1, with 9 bases aligning to TRBD1. The CDR3 loop spans 13 amino acids. Germline lookup yields CDR1 SQVTM and CDR2 ANQGSEA. V dropped 7 bases and J dropped 6; count of bases not matched to a gene: 9. DNA of the CDR3: TGCAGCGCCCGACCGGGACAGGGCTCTGAAGCTTTCTTT. It is translated as CSARPGQGSEAFF.

The chain links TRBV10-3 to TRBJ2-3, with 11 bases aligning to TRBD2. V lost 6 bases to trimming and J lost 7 bases; unmatched junction nucleotides: 6. CDR3 length equals 14 residues. The germline gives CDR1 ENHRY, CDR2 SYGVKD. In nucleotides, the CDR3 is TGTGCCATCAGCGACGGGACTAGCGGATATACGCAGTATTTT. Its translation is CAISDGTSGYTQYF.

The gene calls are TRBV21-1 and TRBJ2-1; the table calls TRBD2, which could not be checked here. TRBV21-1 is a pseudogene segment. The CDR3 loop spans 17 amino acids. CDR3 residues: CASSKRQIWRTYNEQFF. Here the CDR3 DNA reads TGTGCCAGCAGCAAACGGCAAATCTGGAGGACCTACAATGAGCAGTTCTTC.

Ten or more counts support this clone. This sequence joins TRBV7-8 and TRBJ2-1, with 8 bases fitting TRBD1. The junction had 9 bases not matched to a gene; V was cut back by 6 bases and J by 2 bases. Per germline, CDR1 SGHVS and CDR2 FQNEAQ. The length of the CDR3 is 16 residues. CDR3 residues: CASSPTTGVTYNEQFF. CDR3 coding DNA: TGTGCCAGCAGTCCAACGACAGGGGTGACCTACAATGAGCAGTTCTTC.

The CDR3 DNA sequence: TGTGCCAGCAGACAACAGGGAGAGGGAGCGGGAGTATCCGGGGAGCTGTTTTTT. Translation: CASRQQGEGAGVSGELFF. The chain employs TRBV3-1 (or the pseudogene TRBV3-2) and TRBJ2-2, with 8 bases lining up with TRBD2. V shed 6 bases and J 6 bases; nucleotides not matched to a gene: 18. This CDR3 comprises 18 residues. The germline CDR1 and CDR2 sequences are LGHDT and YNNKEL (reference sequence).

The J gene is TRBJ1-1, the V gene TRBV30; a possible D gene is TRBD1 (6 bases). The CDR3 runs 13 residues. Germline CDR1 GTSNPN, CDR2 SVGIG (reference sequence). The V end was cut by 2 bases, the J end by 5 bases, with 12 bases between. The CDR3 here is CAWSQGRITEAFF. DNA for the CDR3: TGTGCCTGGAGTCAGGGGCGGATAACTGAAGCTTTCTTT.

V is TRBV29-1 and J is TRBJ2-7; 7 nucleotides match TRBD1. The J segment lost 0 bases and the V segment lost 4 bases, leaving 3 bases of the junction unmatched. The V gene's germline CDR1 is SQVTM and CDR2 ANQGSEA. This CDR3 contains 13 residues. The CDR3 DNA follows: TGCAGCGTTGGACAGGGCAGCTCCTACGAGCAGTACTTC. This translates into CSVGQGSSYEQYF.

The CDR3 DNA follows: TGTGCCAGCAGCTTGTTCGTGGCTAGCGGGGGGCAATGGGGTGAGCAGTTCTTC. Translating gives CASSLFVASGGQWGEQFF. V usage is TRBV7-6 and J usage is TRBJ2-1; 11 bases align to TRBD2. Trimming took 3 bases from V and 9 from J; bases not matched to a gene: 16. The CDR3 covers 18 residues. From germline, CDR1 is SGHVS and CDR2 FNYEAQ.

This chain links TRBV29-1 with TRBJ1-2; D remains unclear. Trimming took off 2 bases at V and 3 bases at J, with 10 bases between the two ends. This CDR3 is 13 amino acids long. The germline V gene has CDR1 SQVTM and CDR2 ANQGSEA. The DNA of the CDR3 is TGCAGCGTTGAAAAACTGGGCTACTATGGCTACACCTTC. Its translation: CSVEKLGYYGYTF.

The chain has TRBV6-5 and TRBJ2-2, with 8 bases fitting TRBD1. CDR1 is MNHEY, CDR2 SVGAGI, per germline. V trimming: 6 bases; J trimming: 4 bases; junction bases outside the gene matches: 4. The CDR3 length is 14 residues. The CDR3 loop is CASRGTGLTGELFF. The CDR3 bases are TGTGCCAGCAGAGGGACAGGTCTCACCGGGGAGCTGTTTTTT.